This T cell receptor (beta chain) originates from a study of blood T cell repertoires in COVID-19. Profiled with immunoSEQ multiplex PCR; TCRdb holds only in-frame clones, not every one. The sample contains a few hundred thousand clones, 88% of which appear only once. The junction had 8 bases not matched to a gene; V was cut back by 5 bases and J by 6 bases. CDR1 SGHTA and CDR2 FQGNSA come from the germline V gene. The CDR3 totals 14 residues. V and J are TRBV7-2 and TRBJ1-2, with 8 bases that match TRBD1. Input material: PBMCs or T cells enriched from blood (not recorded which). This receptor was obtained from a woman aged 45-60 years with acute COVID-19. The DNA of the CDR3 is TGTGCCAGCAGCCCGGACAGGGTAAAGGATGGCTACACCTTC. Its protein product is CASSPDRVKDGYTF.